This entry concerns a single T cell receptor beta chain. This clonotype was detected a few times. Its antigen has not been determined. No much larger clone is present one base from it, and per-base qualities are unavailable. The hyperthyroidism patients were between 18 and 65 years old and newly diagnosed, with a disease duration of less than 2 months. Exclusion was applied to patients with uncontrolled infections, other autoimmune diseases, pregnancy or lactation. Clinical symptoms, serum thyroxine and TRAb, thyroid ultrasound, and orbital computed tomography formed the basis for the diagnoses. Blood from progressor patients was drawn when they were first diagnosed with hyperthyroidism, before any ophthalmopathy symptoms appeared. PBMCs were separated from around 9.1 ml of fresh peripheral blood using Ficoll-Paque density gradient centrifugation. Patients classed as progressors first received a Graves' hyperthyroidism diagnosis and then went on to develop ophthalmopathy during follow-up. Total RNA was extracted using Trizol reagent, and RNA quality was assessed on an Agilent 2100 Bioanalyzer.

The TCR beta CDR3 regions were amplified from the RNA transcripts. A first-round RT-PCR of the TCR CDR3 used the HTBI primer set with the Qiagen OneStep RT-PCR kit. Libraries were constructed in a second round of multiplex PCR, after which size selection and purification were performed. The libraries were sequenced on an Illumina HiSeq2000 using paired-end 100 bp reads. In the source study's methods: SOAPnuke was used to process the raw data, throwing out any read that contained adapters or uncalled bases, had a mean Phred below 15, or lacked an exact constant-primer or identifier match. High-quality paired reads were merged with COPE v1.2.5, and unique nucleotide sequences were defined as clonotypes. MiTCR v1.1 was used to align clonotypes to the IMGT TRBV, TRBD and TRBJ reference segments. Only V-J combinations with frequency above 0.0001, covering 98% to 99.2% of repertoires, were analysed. A TCS score was defined as the ratio between F50 (clonal expansion) and ExV (chaos), using BLOSUM62-based TCRdist between CDR3 peptides within each V-J. Welch's t-statistics and random forest reduced 500 to 550 V-J features to fewer than 15, which were used in a naive Bayes classifier (R e1071). TCRdb passed the public sequencing reads through fastp at Q25 and MiXCR, retaining productive beta sequences. Records with the same CDR3 protein are collapsed into one entry carrying the most frequent genes and DNA. The V and J calls and clone size come from TCRdb's table, not from the authors' own analysis. The sample contains approximately 720,000 distinct CDR3 sequences, over 15% of them found a single time. The top ten clonotypes cover over 15% of the sample.

The data originate from a study of T cells in Graves' hyperthyroidism and ophthalmopathy (dated by TCRdb to between 2018 and 2021). At the level of the whole study: Peripheral blood was sampled at the time of initial diagnosis, prior to any treatment. To identify distinguishing TCR V-J signatures, a discovery cohort of some 99 patients was used, comprising 40 to 45 with Graves' ophthalmopathy and around 60 with stable Graves' hyperthyroidism. Prospective prediction of ophthalmopathy was tested in an independent validation cohort of 18 to 20 hyperthyroidism patients and 17 patients who later progressed to ophthalmopathy. The 75 to 100 discovery patients were divided at random into training and test sets in a 7:3 ratio. The study also compared thyroid tissue and blood T-cell repertoires from several Graves' hyperthyroidism patients. After sampling, hyperthyroidism patients received methimazole starting at 30 mg daily, and ophthalmopathy patients received high-dose intravenous methylprednisolone. TCR Vbeta CDR3 sequencing of 140 or so peripheral blood samples (over 40 ophthalmopathy, roughly 72 hyperthyroidism and approximately 17 progressor patients) is reported in the paper.

Points the paper makes about the study in general: Blood samples also contained most of the expanded thyroid clonotypes (frequency above 0.001), which suggests that blood repertoires may reflect thyroid immune responses. In validation, progression to ophthalmopathy was predicted by the model with more than 65% sensitivity and roughly 76% specificity, a median of approximately 6.5 months before onset. Sample size was not statistically predetermined, and blinding of investigators to group allocation was not performed. In cross-validation, a model built on a 13 V-J signature told ophthalmopathy apart from stable hyperthyroidism with approximately 91% sensitivity and approximately 81% specificity, and in testing the same model reached 80%/75%.

The origin of this receptor is a woman between 45 and 60 years old with Graves' hyperthyroidism that later progressed to Graves' ophthalmopathy. Specimen: blood.

The base sequence is TGTGCCAGCAGCAAGAGCGAGAATTCACCCCTCCACTTT. This yields the protein CASSKSENSPLHF. The chain is encoded by TRBV7-6 joined to TRBJ1-6, with the D gene too uncertain to name. The germline V gene sets CDR1 to SGHVS and CDR2 to FNYEAQ. The CDR3 runs 13 residues from the cysteine to the phenylalanine. Only the CDR3 DNA is retained, 39 bases long and in frame from the first base. V is pared back by 5 bases and J by 7 bases, with 9 bases lying between the germline termini.